The clone carrying this TCR beta chain was detected only a few times. Antigen specificity is unknown. The record originates from a study of beta chain features in type 1 diabetes. Background on the study: Patients shared similar age, gender and cell yields with healthy donors. Study conclusions and caveats: Comparison showed that naive, central memory and Treg TCRB repertoires appeared more similar among patients than among healthy donors. No resolution was reached here on whether HLA type influences TCRB rearrangement. There was a moderate but significant shortening of TCRB CDR3s in all four CD4+ subsets of Type 1 diabetes patients.

Purity above 95% was achieved in all sorted populations. V lost 4 bases to trimming and J lost 4 bases, with 25 bases between them. This CDR3 region has 18 residues. The germline V gene encodes CDR1 MDHEN and CDR2 SYDVKM. The sequenced template was cDNA made from the entire isolated RNA. TCRdb's table, derived via immunoSEQ multiplex PCR, lists solely in-frame clones and lacks some. The table shows nearly 700,000 clones, with about an eighth occurring only once. This clonotype was obtained from a young man with type 1 diabetes. The chain recombines TRBV28 with TRBJ1-2; D gene unclear. Sequenced: naive CD4+ T cells from blood. The CDR3 is CASSSYPPGEGVGYGYTF. Here the CDR3 DNA reads TGTGCCAGCAGTTCCTACCCTCCCGGGGAGGGTGTGGGCTATGGCTACACCTTC.